Presented here are 30 T cell receptor beta chains from one specimen sequenced in a study of response to subunit inactivated influenza vaccine. Each CDR3 protein is one row after TCRdb ran MiXCR on the RT-PCR reads. The sample has over 750,000 distinct CDR3 sequences; approximately 22% are singletons. Sequenced here: PBMCs from blood, sampled roughly 5 days after vaccination. All receptors come from a man aged 45-65 years who received an inactivated influenza vaccine.

V usage is TRBV28 and J usage is TRBJ2-3; 8 nucleotides agree with TRBD1. From germline, CDR1 is MDHEN and CDR2 SYDVKM. V was pared by 5 bases and J by 0 bases, with 10 bases of the junction left unmatched. The CDR3 covers 17 residues. The CDR3 sequence: CASSLLPGQASTDTQYF. CDR3 nucleotide sequence: TGTGCCAGCAGTCTTCTTCCGGGACAGGCGAGCACAGATACGCAGTATTTT. The entire variable domain, with the rest obtained from reference TRBV28 and TRBJ2-3, is as follows: DVKVTQSSRYLVKRTGEKVFLECVQDMDHENMFWYRQDPGLGLRLIYFSYDVKMKEKGDIPEGYSVSREKKERFSLILESASTNQTSMYLCASSLLPGQASTDTQYFGPGTRLTVL.

J is TRBJ2-5 and V is TRBV20-1; the D is unclear. CDR3 length: 11 amino acids. Germline V gene sequence: CDR1 DFQATT, CDR2 SNEGSKA (reference sequence). V was clipped by 6 bases and J by 8 bases, with 13 bases between them. CDR3 amino acids: CSAGSSLTQYF. The CDR3 coding sequence is TGCAGTGCCGGTTCCTCCCTAACCCAGTACTTC.

This clonotype has more than one count but fewer than ten. The rearrangement uses TRBV4-3 and TRBJ2-2; D gene uncertain. Trimming left V 0 bases short and J 1 base short, with 6 bases between. The CDR3 sequence is 15 residues long. Per the germline V gene, CDR1 is LGHNA and CDR2 is YSLEER. The CDR3 DNA follows: TGCGCCAGCAGCCAAGAGGGCCTGAACACCGGGGAGCTGTTTTTT. Protein: CASSQEGLNTGELFF.

This clonotype was observed a few times. This chain connects TRBV5-1 to TRBJ2-3; TRBD2 might be the D (5 bases). Germline assignment: CDR1 SGHRS and CDR2 YFSETQ. The CDR3 loop spans 16 amino acids. V was trimmed by 0 bases and J by 0 bases, leaving 11 bases between them. The CDR3 nucleotides are TGCGCCAGCAGCTTGGTAACGGGCGGGAGCACAGATACGCAGTATTTT. Translation gives CASSLVTGGSTDTQYF. Full variable domain (outside the CDR3, taken from reference TRBV5-1 and TRBJ2-3): KAGVTQTPRYLIKTRGQQVTLSCSPISGHRSVSWYQQTPGQGLQFLFEYFSETQRNKGNFPGRFSGRQFSNSRSEMNVSTLELGDSALYLCASSLVTGGSTDTQYFGPGTRLTVL.

The J gene is TRBJ2-7, the V gene TRBV28, with no clear D. The CDR3 loop spans 13 amino acids. V lost 3 bases to trimming and J lost 1 base, with 7 bases between them. The germline gives CDR1 MDHEN, CDR2 SYDVKM. CDR3 DNA: TGTGCCAGCAGTTTTCCGGTGTCCTACGAGCAGTACTTC. Translating gives CASSFPVSYEQYF.

A few counts support this clonotype. The chain uses TRBV7-2 and TRBJ2-1; 11 positions agree with TRBD2. After removal of 1 base from V and 8 bases from J, the junction contained 10 bases not matched to a gene. Germline V lookup: CDR1 SGHTA, CDR2 FQGNSA. The CDR3 is made up of 17 amino acids. In nucleotides, the CDR3 is TGTGCCAGCAGCTTAGGGGTTAGCGGGAGGGGGGACCATGAGCAGTTCTTC. This sequence encodes CASSLGVSGRGDHEQFF.

This clonotype was counted a few times. The V and J genes are TRBV29-1 and TRBJ2-7, with 7 nucleotides matching TRBD2. Trimming removed 6 bases from V and 2 bases from J; junction bases left unmatched: 10. Per germline, CDR1 SQVTM and CDR2 ANQGSEA. The CDR3 runs 14 residues. Here the CDR3 DNA reads TGCAGCGTCGAGCCCGGCGGGAGTCCCTACGAGCAGTACTTC. Its protein is CSVEPGGSPYEQYF.

V is TRBV9 and J is TRBJ2-6; D is unresolved. Germline values: CDR1 SGDLS, CDR2 YYNGEE. V was cut by 0 bases and J by 9 bases, with 7 bases left in between. This CDR3 spans 13 amino acids. The CDR3: CASSVGEVNVLTF. DNA for the CDR3: TGTGCCAGCAGCGTAGGAGAGGTCAACGTCCTGACTTTC.

The chain recombines TRBV3-1 with TRBJ2-4; D remains ambiguous. Trimming removed 1 base from V and 8 bases from J, with 9 bases in between. The germline V gene encodes CDR1 LGHDT and CDR2 YNNKEL (reference sequence). CDR3 size: 13 residues. The CDR3 nucleotides read TGTGCCAGCAGCCAAGGGATAAGGGACATTCAGTACTTC. This encodes CASSQGIRDIQYF.

This rearrangement joins TRBV5-5 to TRBJ2-2; D tentatively reads TRBD1 or TRBD2 (6 bases each). Trimming pared 1 base from V and 2 bases from J, leaving 12 bases between. The germline CDR1 and CDR2 sequences are SGHKS and YYEKEE (reference sequence). The CDR3 is made up of 16 amino acids. In DNA form, the CDR3 reads TGTGCCAGCAGCTTGTTTTCGGGGGCCAACACCGGGGAGCTGTTTTTT. Translating it yields CASSLFSGANTGELFF.

The chain has TRBV10-3 and TRBJ2-5, with a possible D match to TRBD2 (5 bases). The CDR3 contains 13 residues. Germline lookup yields CDR1 ENHRY and CDR2 SYGVKD. Trimming took off 7 bases at V and 4 bases at J, with 13 bases between the two ends. This CDR3 reads CAITSGVRETQYF. CDR3 DNA sequence: TGTGCCATCACTTCCGGGGTTCGAGAGACCCAGTACTTC.

The chain employs TRBV28 and TRBJ2-5; D unresolved. This CDR3 has 14 amino acids. Germline-derived CDR1 and CDR2 are MDHEN and SYDVKM. V was clipped by 3 bases and J by 7 bases, with 15 bases between them. This chain's CDR3 is CASSFLRVGLTQYF. The DNA for the CDR3 is TGTGCCAGCAGTTTTCTCCGGGTGGGATTGACCCAGTACTTC.

The chain links TRBV7-9 to TRBJ2-3; possibly TRBD1 for D (6 bases). Germline V CDR1 and CDR2: SEHNR, FQNEAQ (reference sequence). V was shortened by 3 bases and J by 6 bases, with 13 bases between the two germline ends. There are 14 residues in the CDR3. CDR3 region: CASSLDSRGDTQYF. The DNA of the CDR3 is TGTGCCAGCAGCTTGGACAGTCGGGGTGATACGCAGTATTTT. Complete variable domain (other parts from reference TRBV7-9 and TRBJ2-3): DTGVSQNPRHKITKRGQNVTFRCDPISEHNRLYWYRQTLGQGPEFLTYFQNEAQLEKSRLLSDRFSAERPKGSFSTLEIQRTEQGDSAMYLCASSLDSRGDTQYFGPGTRLTVL.

The chain employs TRBV7-2 and TRBJ2-2; 10 nucleotides line up with TRBD2. This CDR3 is built from 15 residues. V gave up 5 bases and J gave up 1 base; unmatched junction bases: 1. Germline lookup yields CDR1 SGHTA and CDR2 FQGNSA. This chain's CDR3 is CASSGLAENTGELFF. The CDR3 nucleotides read TGTGCCAGCAGCGGACTAGCGGAGAACACCGGGGAGCTGTTTTTT.

This clonotype has a count of ten or more. V usage is TRBV12-3 or TRBV12-4 and J usage is TRBJ1-4; D gene unclear. V lost 1 base to trimming and J lost 7 bases, with 7 bases between them. This CDR3 region has 13 residues. Written as DNA, the CDR3 is TGTGCCAGCAGTTTAGGAGGACGTGAAAAACTGTTTTTT. Protein: CASSLGGREKLFF.

The chain has TRBV24-1 and TRBJ2-1; 16 nucleotides agree with TRBD2. There are 19 residues in the CDR3. With V trimmed by 2 bases and J by 8 bases, 11 bases remained unmatched. CDR1 KGHDR and CDR2 SFDVKD come from the germline V gene. The CDR3: CATSDSGTSGGAGFDEQFF. Written as DNA, the CDR3 is TGTGCCACCAGTGATTCCGGGACTAGCGGGGGGGCCGGATTTGATGAGCAGTTCTTC.

The V and J genes are TRBV12-3 or TRBV12-4 and TRBJ2-1; D not resolved. Between the trimmed V and J ends, which lost 6 bases and 9 bases, there was a span of 9 bases. The CDR3 length is 11 residues. CDR3 bases: TGTGCCAGCAGACAAGTGGGTGAGCAGTTCTTC. It yields the protein CASRQVGEQFF.

This clonotype was found a few times. The chain combines TRBV14 with TRBJ2-3; D not certain. The V gene lost 1 base and the J gene lost 2 bases, with 16 bases spanning the gap. CDR1 and CDR2 (germline): SGHDN, FVKESK. This CDR3 is 17 amino acids long. The DNA for the CDR3 is TGTGCCAGCAGCCAAGTTGGCCTTCAAGTCCCCACAGATACGCAGTATTTT. It is translated as CASSQVGLQVPTDTQYF. The whole variable domain, filled in from reference TRBV14 and TRBJ2-3, reads EAGVTQFPSHSVIEKGQTVTLRCDPISGHDNLYWYRRVMGKEIKFLLHFVKESKQDESGMPNNRFLAERTGGTYSTLKVQPAELEDSGVYFCASSQVGLQVPTDTQYFGPGTRLTVL.

The chain combines TRBV20-1 with TRBJ2-7; D unresolved. Germline-derived CDR1 and CDR2 are DFQATT and SNEGSKA (reference sequence). The V gene lost 5 bases and the J gene lost 3 bases, with 8 bases spanning the gap. This CDR3 has 11 residues. In nucleotides, the CDR3 is TGCAGTGCTTCCAATGACTACGAGCAGTACTTC. Translation: CSASNDYEQYF.

V usage is TRBV4-2 and J usage is TRBJ2-7, with D possibly TRBD2 on 7 matching bases. The CDR3 sequence is 16 residues long. V lost 0 bases to trimming and J lost 3 bases, with 15 bases between them. Germline CDR1 LGHNA, CDR2 YNFKEQ. The CDR3 loop reads CASSQDAGAINYEQYF. The CDR3 coding sequence is TGTGCCAGCAGCCAAGATGCGGGGGCAATAAACTACGAGCAGTACTTC.

This clonotype was picked up a small number of times. CDR3 residues: CASSYFSRRGSEQYF. The CDR3 coding sequence is TGTGCCAGCAGTTACTTCTCTAGGAGGGGTTCCGAGCAGTACTTC. The chain carries TRBV6-5 and TRBJ2-7, with D possibly TRBD2 on 6 matching bases. CDR1 is MNHEY, CDR2 SVGAGI, per germline. V was shortened by 1 base and J by 6 bases, with 16 bases between the two germline ends. The CDR3 is 15 residues long.

This clonotype was observed a handful of times. The chain has TRBV27 and TRBJ2-3, with TRBD1 identical over 10 bases. CDR3 size: 14 residues. The V gene end was trimmed by 0 bases and the J gene end by 10 bases; junction bases not matched to a gene: 4. From germline, CDR1 is MNHEY and CDR2 SMNVEV (reference sequence). CDR3 sequence (DNA): TGTGCCAGCAGTTTATCGGGGACAGGGGTGTCGCAGTATTTT. Translating gives CASSLSGTGVSQYF.

This sequence joins TRBV29-1 and TRBJ1-1; D unresolved. The germline V and J ends were trimmed by 4 bases and 8 bases, with 20 bases remaining between them. The CDR3 contains 14 residues. CDR1 SQVTM and CDR2 ANQGSEA come from the germline V gene. CDR3 in amino acids: CSVVIRSTRFEAFF. In DNA form, the CDR3 reads TGCAGCGTTGTAATTCGATCCACCCGATTCGAAGCTTTCTTT.

The V call is TRBV7-3, the J call TRBJ2-1; 11 bases are a match to TRBD2. The ends lost 2 bases at V and 10 bases at J; junction bases unmatched: 4. Germline CDR1 and CDR2: SGHTA and FQGTGA. The CDR3 consists of 14 residues. The DNA of the CDR3 is TGTGCCAGCAGCTTATTGGTAGCGGGAGGGGAGCAGTTCTTC. The encoded protein is CASSLLVAGGEQFF. Variable domain in full (rest from reference TRBV7-3 and TRBJ2-1): GAGVSQTPSNKVTEKGKYVELRCDPISGHTALYWYRQSLGQGPEFLIYFQGTGAADDSGLPNDRFFAVRPEGSVSTLKIQRTERGDSAVYLCASSLLVAGGEQFFGPGTRLTVL.

This clonotype turned up a few times. The chain joins TRBV20-1 to TRBJ1-3; D unresolved. CDR1 is DFQATT and CDR2 is SNEGSKA in the germline V gene (reference sequence). With 3 bases removed from V and 0 bases from J, the gap between germline ends came to 6 bases. This CDR3 comprises 13 residues. CDR3 DNA: TGCAGTGCTAGGCCCGTCTCTGGAAACACCATATATTTT. This sequence encodes CSARPVSGNTIYF.

The rearrangement links TRBV5-1 to TRBJ1-2; D may be TRBD1 (6 bases). The CDR3 runs to 18 residues. Germline assignment: CDR1 SGHRS and CDR2 YFSETQ. The V and J ends lost 0 bases and 1 base respectively, with 19 bases between them. The CDR3 loop reads CASSLAGQGNLYNYGYTF. CDR3 sequence (DNA): TGCGCCAGCAGCTTGGCCGGTCAGGGGAACTTGTATAACTATGGCTACACCTTC.

This clonotype was recorded a few times. The chain couples TRBV27 to TRBJ2-1, with TRBD2 as a possible D gene (5 bases). Germline V gene data show CDR1 as MNHEY and CDR2 as SMNVEV (reference sequence). This CDR3 spans 17 amino acids. The ends were cut back, 5 bases at V and 7 bases at J, with 24 bases in the middle. The CDR3 DNA follows: TGTGCCAGCAGTCAGCAAGCGGTTGTGGGGATAGGTAATGAGCAGTTCTTC. Amino acid sequence: CASSQQAVVGIGNEQFF.

The chain's CDR3 is CASSTSGSTQYF. The CDR3 region has the DNA TGTGCCAGCAGTACATCAGGGAGTACGCAGTATTTT. The chain links TRBV6-6 to TRBJ2-3; D may correspond to TRBD1 or TRBD2 (5 bases each). V dropped 5 bases and J dropped 8 bases, with 11 bases sitting between them. The V gene's germline CDR1 is MNHNY and CDR2 SVGAGI (reference sequence). This CDR3 region has 12 residues.

The chain combines TRBV10-3 with TRBJ2-7; no definite D call. The V and J ends lost 2 bases and 1 base respectively, with 12 bases between them. Germline loops: CDR1 ENHRY, CDR2 SYGVKD. The CDR3 spans 15 residues. In DNA form, the CDR3 reads TGTGCCATCAGTGAGGGAATTGGCATTTCCTACGAGCAGTACTTC. It specifies CAISEGIGISYEQYF.

In its sample, this clonotype was seen a few times. The chain carries TRBV20-1 and TRBJ2-5, with TRBD1 identical over 7 bases. This CDR3 is 15 amino acids long. Germline V gene sequence: CDR1 DFQATT, CDR2 SNEGSKA (reference sequence). The V segment lost 5 bases and the J segment 5 bases; nucleotides outside the gene matches: 14. CDR3 residues: CSAPPQDRWGETQYF. CDR3 DNA sequence: TGCAGTGCTCCACCGCAGGACAGGTGGGGGGAGACCCAGTACTTC.